This TCR beta chain was recovered during a study of radiation and T cells in renal cell carcinoma. TCRdb keeps only in-frame clones here, not all; method: immunoSEQ multiplex PCR. The sample contains approximately 24,000 clones, around 52% of which appear only once. Broader study findings: Irradiated tumors held more dominant CDR3 motifs than control tumors. Compared with controls, irradiated tumors showed greater TCR clonality.

This clone was seen only a few times. Its antigen is unidentified. Documented treatment: 15 Gy SBRT to primary tumor, nephrectomy 4 weeks later. The sequencing here drew on tumor tissue, taken from a patient whose treatment included radiotherapy and nephrectomy. This TCR was sampled from a woman aged 50 to 65 with renal cell carcinoma.

In DNA form, the CDR3 reads TGTGCCAGCAGCCAACGGGACCGCCTCTCCATGGTGGCTTTCTTT. Its translation is CASSQRDRLSMVAFF. This chain connects TRBV7-9 to TRBJ1-1; possible D gene TRBD1, 5 bases. V lost 5 bases to trimming and J lost 11 bases, with 24 bases between them. This CDR3 has 15 residues. Germline V gene lookup returns CDR1 SEHNR and CDR2 FQNEAQ (reference sequence). The full variable domain, its missing parts supplied by reference TRBV7-9 and TRBJ1-1, is DTGVSQNPRHKITKRGQNVTFRCDPISEHNRLYWYRQTLGQGPEFLTYFQNEAQLEKSRLLSDRFSAERPKGSFSTLEIQRTEQGDSAMYLCASSQRDRLSMVAFFGQGTRLTVV.